Sequencing of this T cell receptor (beta chain) was carried out in a study of vaccination effects on CD4 cells after COVID-19. Across the whole study: The median interval between the second dose and post-vaccine sampling was 72 days. Study conclusions and caveats: Healthy vaccinees' vaccine-induced clones included only 1 of 255 that recognized common cold coronaviruses. At late timepoints after vaccination, vaccine- and infection-induced clones shrank markedly.

The method was immunoSEQ multiplex PCR; TCRdb's version includes in-frame clones alone and lacks a portion of them. The sample lists about 66,000 clones; roughly 76% were seen once. With respect to this clone: Antigen specificity is unknown.

CDR1 is LGHNA and CDR2 is YSLEER in the germline V gene. CDR3 length: 17 residues. V was pared by 0 bases and J by 0 bases, with 12 bases between. Pools of viral peptides were used by the ViraFEST assay to expand antigen-specific CD4+ T cells ahead of sequencing. Subsequent to approximately 11 days of culture, CD4+ T cells were isolated. All study participants received two doses of BNT162b2 or mRNA-1273 vaccine. They grew around 2.2 million PBMC in each well, adding around 9 IU/ml IL-2 and 8.5 to 10 ug/ml peptides. The chain has TRBV4-3 and TRBJ1-5; D not certain. The clonotype was recovered from a human donor who received a COVID-19 vaccine. Sequencing was performed on CD4+ T cells from PBMCs cultured with HCoV-OC43 spike peptides, taken after COVID-19 vaccination. As for subset: HCoV-OC43 spike overlapping peptide pool stimulation. Here the CDR3 reads CASSQDLRQLSNQPQHF. The CDR3 nucleotides read TGCGCCAGCAGCCAAGACCTTCGGCAGCTTAGCAATCAGCCCCAGCATTTT.